The 20 T cell receptor beta chains reported below all come from one sample, sequenced in a study of vaccination effects on CD4 cells after COVID-19. Their target antigens are unknown. Upon completion of more than 9 days in culture, CD4+ T cells were isolated. Generated by immunoSEQ multiplex PCR, the TCRdb table keeps only in-frame clones and is missing some. The table lists almost 40,000 clones, 82% of them singletons. Material: CD4+ T cells from PBMCs cultured without peptide, obtained before COVID-19 vaccination. The receptors here all came from a human donor who received a COVID-19 vaccine.

This clone was seen a few times. V usage is TRBV6-1 and J usage is TRBJ1-5; D not resolved. Trimming stripped 1 base from V and 0 bases from J, with 10 bases between. The CDR3 length is 16 residues. CDR1 is MNHNS and CDR2 is SASEGT in the germline V gene. The DNA for the CDR3 is TGTGCCAGCAGTGAAGGAAGAGGAGATAGCAATCAGCCCCAGCATTTT. It encodes CASSEGRGDSNQPQHF.

The chain uses TRBV6-2 or TRBV6-3 and TRBJ2-6, with D unresolved. This CDR3 has 18 residues. V was clipped by 5 bases and J by 0 bases, with 17 bases between them. Looked up from germline, CDR1 is MNHEY and CDR2 is SVGEGT. The CDR3 sequence is CASSKPQDGVSGANVLTF. The CDR3 DNA sequence: TGTGCCAGCAGTAAACCTCAGGATGGAGTCTCTGGGGCCAACGTCCTGACTTTC.

The J gene is TRBJ1-1, the V gene TRBV6-6; no clear D gene. The CDR3 loop spans 15 amino acids. Between the trimmed V and J ends, which lost 2 bases and 6 bases, there was a span of 16 bases. Germline CDR1 reads MNHNY; CDR2 reads SVGAGI (reference sequence). DNA of the CDR3: TGTGCCAGCAGTTACCCACAAGAGAGCCGGGCTGAAGCTTTCTTT. Translating gives CASSYPQESRAEAFF.

This clone was observed a few times. V and J are TRBV2 and TRBJ1-5, with D possibly being TRBD1 (5 bases). This CDR3 has 16 residues. Deletions cut 7 bases from V and 5 bases from J, with 21 bases between. Germline CDR1 SNHLY, CDR2 FYNNEI. In nucleotides, the CDR3 is TGTGCCAGCAATATGCAGGGTCGGATGCGGGATCAGCCCCAGCATTTT. Translation: CASNMQGRMRDQPQHF. Looking up the rest from reference TRBV2 and TRBJ1-5 gives the full variable domain: EPEVTQTPSHQVTQMGQEVILRCVPISNHLYFYWYRQILGQKVEFLVSFYNNEISEKSEIFDDQFSVERPDGSNFTLKIRSTKLEDSAMYFCASNMQGRMRDQPQHFGDGTRLSIL.

V and J are TRBV6-2 or TRBV6-3 and TRBJ1-5, with unresolved D. CDR3 length: 16 residues. V was pared by 2 bases and J by 1 base, with 12 bases between. CDR1 and CDR2 (germline): MNHEY, SVGEGT. CDR3 in DNA: TGTGCCAGCAGTTACGGGCCAGCCGTCAGCAATCAGCCCCAGCATTTT. Translation gives CASSYGPAVSNQPQHF.

The chain links TRBV5-1 to TRBJ1-6; perhaps TRBD1 as D (6 bases). V lost 4 bases to trimming and J lost 0 bases, with 17 bases between them. This CDR3 region has 18 residues. Per germline, CDR1 SGHRS and CDR2 YFSETQ. CDR3: CASSLWYRASSYNSPLHF. CDR3 sequence (DNA): TGCGCCAGCAGCCTATGGTACAGGGCGAGCTCCTATAATTCACCCCTCCACTTT.

The V and J genes are TRBV29-1 and TRBJ2-2; no clear D gene. Between the trimmed V and J ends, which lost 3 bases and 1 base, there was a span of 3 bases. The CDR3 is 12 residues long. Germline V gene sequence: CDR1 SQVTM, CDR2 ANQGSEA. The CDR3 sequence: CSVDKNTGELFF. DNA of the CDR3: TGCAGCGTTGACAAGAACACCGGGGAGCTGTTTTTT.

The V and J genes are TRBV30 and TRBJ1-6, with D unclear. V shed 0 bases and J shed 14 bases, with 17 bases lying between them. This CDR3 spans 14 amino acids. Germline CDR1 GTSNPN, CDR2 SVGIG (reference sequence). The CDR3 loop reads CAWSVTGSVQSLHF. The CDR3 DNA reads TGTGCCTGGAGTGTTACCGGCAGCGTTCAGTCCCTCCACTTT.

This clone was detected only a few times. This sequence joins TRBV7-9 and TRBJ2-7; 8 positions match TRBD1. The ends lost 5 bases at V and 8 bases at J; junction bases unmatched: 5. The germline V gene has CDR1 SEHNR and CDR2 FQNEAQ (reference sequence). The CDR3 loop spans 12 amino acids. CDR3 sequence: CASSIGQGKQYV. CDR3 nucleotides: TGTGCCAGCAGCATTGGACAGGGTAAGCAGTACGTC.

This clone was seen more than once but under ten times. The V gene is TRBV18, the J gene TRBJ1-2; D not certain. This CDR3 is built from 14 residues. The germline V gene encodes CDR1 KGHSH and CDR2 LQKENI. Trimming removed 0 bases at V and 12 bases at J, with 17 bases between. As DNA, the CDR3 is TGTGCCAGCTCACCACCTTCGGTCGCGGAAAGACACACCTTC. Protein product: CASSPPSVAERHTF. Full variable domain (missing parts from reference TRBV18 and TRBJ1-2): NAGVMQNPRHLVRRRGQEARLRCSPMKGHSHVYWYRQLPEEGLKFMVYLQKENIIDESGMPKERFSAEFPKEGPSILRIQQVVRGDSAAYFCASSPPSVAERHTFGSGTRLTVV.

The chain combines TRBV5-1 with TRBJ1-1, with D possibly matching TRBD1 (5 bases). Looked up from germline, CDR1 is SGHRS and CDR2 is YFSETQ. This CDR3 is 15 amino acids long. V was cut by 4 bases and J by 5 bases, with 18 bases left in between. The CDR3 sequence: CASSLLEGRDTEAFF. CDR3 sequence (DNA): TGCGCCAGCAGCCTCCTGGAGGGCAGGGATACTGAAGCTTTCTTT.

The chain carries TRBV7-3 and TRBJ2-4, with 14 bases lining up with TRBD2. This CDR3 is built from 18 residues. The germline gives CDR1 SGHTA, CDR2 FQGTGA. J was trimmed by 0 bases and V by 5 bases; bases with no gene match: 6. This CDR3 is CASSPTSGGAPAKNIQYF. CDR3 sequence (DNA): TGTGCCAGCAGCCCGACTAGCGGGGGGGCCCCAGCCAAAAACATTCAGTACTTC.

This clone turned up a few times. The CDR3 loop reads CASSINRSNQPQHF. The CDR3, as DNA: TGTGCCAGTAGTATCAACAGAAGCAATCAGCCCCAGCATTTT. This sequence joins TRBV19 and TRBJ1-5; D call uncertain. The V gene's germline CDR1 is LNHDA and CDR2 SQIVND (reference sequence). The CDR3 extends over 14 amino acids. The V end lost 3 bases, the J end lost 1 base, and 7 bases lay between the germline ends.

This rearrangement joins TRBV4-3 to TRBJ2-2; no firm D call. Per the germline V gene, CDR1 is LGHNA and CDR2 is YSLEER. The V and J ends lost 4 bases and 0 bases respectively, with 12 bases between them. This CDR3 contains 16 residues. CDR3 loop: CASSRNSAANTGELFF. CDR3 coding DNA: TGCGCCAGCAGCCGAAACAGCGCTGCGAACACCGGGGAGCTGTTTTTT.

This clone was recorded a few times. This chain links TRBV6-5 with TRBJ1-2; D remains ambiguous. Germline V gene data show CDR1 as MNHEY and CDR2 as SVGAGI. CDR3 length equals 13 residues. Trimming cost V 4 bases and J 8 bases, with 14 bases left between them. Here the CDR3 reads CASSSLSPWGYTF. The CDR3, as DNA: TGTGCCAGCAGTTCCCTAAGCCCTTGGGGCTACACCTTC.

As to this clone: The conserved phenylalanine or tryptophan normally closing the CDR3 is absent here, so this likely arose from a read error. No DNA is shown, since the ends of the CDR3 on it are uncertain; the CDR3 is the one TCRdb lists. The chain couples TRBV5-1 to TRBJ1-6; the table's D call, TRBD1, was not checked against the DNA. CDR1 is SGHRS, CDR2 YFSETQ, per germline. 9 amino acids form the CDR3, both terminal residues included. This CDR3 reads CASSLSGKV.

The rearrangement uses TRBV24-1 and TRBJ2-1; D is tentatively TRBD1 or TRBD2 (5 bases each). V dropped 4 bases and J dropped 10 bases, with 19 bases sitting between them. CDR3 length: 15 amino acids. From germline, CDR1 is KGHDR and CDR2 SFDVKD. The DNA of the CDR3 is TGTGCCACCAGTGACCCAGAGGGACCGGGAACCGAGCAGTTCTTC. Translating it yields CATSDPEGPGTEQFF.

The sample holds a few counts of this clone. This chain connects TRBV7-2 to TRBJ1-5; no clear D gene. Germline V CDR1 and CDR2: SGHTA, FQGNSA. V was pared by 2 bases and J by 0 bases, with 5 bases between. This CDR3 spans 14 amino acids. DNA for the CDR3: TGTGCCAGCAGCTTACTTTATAGCAATCAGCCCCAGCATTTT. Its translation: CASSLLYSNQPQHF.

The gene calls are TRBV5-1 and TRBJ1-1; D not certain. The V end lost 1 base, the J end lost 5 bases, and 15 bases lay between the germline ends. The CDR3 covers 15 residues. Germline V gives CDR1 SGHRS, CDR2 YFSETQ. CDR3 in DNA: TGCGCCAGCAGCTTGAGTATAGGAGTGAGGACTGAAGCTTTCTTT. It yields the protein CASSLSIGVRTEAFF.

In its sample, this clone was seen once. The V gene is TRBV4-1, the J gene TRBJ2-5; TRBD2 matches at 7 bases. CDR3 size: 16 residues. CDR1 and CDR2 (germline): MGHRA, YSYEKL. With V trimmed by 5 bases and J by 5 bases, 14 bases remained unmatched. The CDR3 region is CASSDRRGGSSETQYF. The CDR3 bases are TGCGCCAGCAGCGATCGCCGGGGAGGGTCAAGCGAGACCCAGTACTTC.